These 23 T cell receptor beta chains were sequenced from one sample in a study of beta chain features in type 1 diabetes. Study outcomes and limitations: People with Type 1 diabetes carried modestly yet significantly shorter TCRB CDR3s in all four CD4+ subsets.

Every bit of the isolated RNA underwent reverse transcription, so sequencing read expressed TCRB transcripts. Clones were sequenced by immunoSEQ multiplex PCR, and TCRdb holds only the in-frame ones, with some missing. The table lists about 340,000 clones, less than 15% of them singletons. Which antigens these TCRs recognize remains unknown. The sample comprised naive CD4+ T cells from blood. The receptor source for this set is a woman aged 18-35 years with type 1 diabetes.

CDR3 in DNA: TGTGCCACCTCGGATCAGGATCGAGCAGATACGCAGTATTTT. Translation: CATSDQDRADTQYF. The V gene is TRBV18, the J gene TRBJ2-3; D is undetermined. V was cut by 10 bases and J by 4 bases, with 18 bases left in between. CDR3 length equals 14 residues. CDR1 is KGHSH and CDR2 is LQKENI in the germline V gene.

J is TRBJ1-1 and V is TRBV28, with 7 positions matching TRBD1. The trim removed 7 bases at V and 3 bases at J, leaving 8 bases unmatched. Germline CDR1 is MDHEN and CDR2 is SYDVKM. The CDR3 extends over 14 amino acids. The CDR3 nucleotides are TGTGCCAGCAAATCGGACAGGAGATACACTGAAGCTTTCTTT. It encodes CASKSDRRYTEAFF. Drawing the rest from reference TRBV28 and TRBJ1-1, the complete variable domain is DVKVTQSSRYLVKRTGEKVFLECVQDMDHENMFWYRQDPGLGLRLIYFSYDVKMKEKGDIPEGYSVSREKKERFSLILESASTNQTSMYLCASKSDRRYTEAFFGQGTRLTVV.

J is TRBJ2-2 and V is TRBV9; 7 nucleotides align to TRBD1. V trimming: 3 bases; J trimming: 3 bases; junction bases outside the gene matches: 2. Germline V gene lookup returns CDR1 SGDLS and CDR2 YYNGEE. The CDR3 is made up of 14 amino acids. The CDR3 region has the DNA TGTGCCAGCAGCGGGGGACAGTACACCGGGGAGCTGTTTTTT. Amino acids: CASSGGQYTGELFF. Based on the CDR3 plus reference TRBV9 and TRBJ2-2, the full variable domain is DSGVTQTPKHLITATGQRVTLRCSPRSGDLSVYWYQQSLDQGLQFLIQYYNGEERAKGNILERFSAQQFPDLHSELNLSSLELGDSALYFCASSGGQYTGELFFGEGSRLTVL.

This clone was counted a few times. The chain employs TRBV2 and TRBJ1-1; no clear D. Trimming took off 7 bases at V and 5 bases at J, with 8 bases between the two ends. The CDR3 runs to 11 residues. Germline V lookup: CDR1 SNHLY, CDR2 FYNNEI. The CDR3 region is CASTGYTEAFF. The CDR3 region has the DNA TGTGCCAGCACGGGGTATACTGAAGCTTTCTTT.

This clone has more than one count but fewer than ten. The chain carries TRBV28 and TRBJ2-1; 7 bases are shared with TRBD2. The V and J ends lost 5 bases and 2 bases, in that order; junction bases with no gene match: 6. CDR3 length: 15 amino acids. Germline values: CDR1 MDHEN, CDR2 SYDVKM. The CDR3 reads CASSLAGVPYNEQFF. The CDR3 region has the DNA TGTGCCAGCAGTCTGGCGGGAGTTCCCTACAATGAGCAGTTCTTC.

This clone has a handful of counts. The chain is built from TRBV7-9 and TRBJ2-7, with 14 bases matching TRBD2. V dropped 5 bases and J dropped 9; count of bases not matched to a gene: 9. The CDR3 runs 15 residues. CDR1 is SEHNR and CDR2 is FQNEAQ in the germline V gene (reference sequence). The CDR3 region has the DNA TGTGCCAGCAGCCGGACGGGACTAGCGGGAGTGACGCAGTACTTC. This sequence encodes CASSRTGLAGVTQYF.

The CDR3 DNA is TGTGCCAGCTTCCGACTAACAGGGTCCCGGGCTTTCTTT. It yields the protein CASFRLTGSRAFF. The J gene is TRBJ1-1, the V gene TRBV18; D perhaps matches TRBD1 (6 bases). The CDR3 covers 13 residues. CDR1 and CDR2 (germline): KGHSH, LQKENI. Trimming cost V 7 bases and J 11 bases, with 20 bases left between them.

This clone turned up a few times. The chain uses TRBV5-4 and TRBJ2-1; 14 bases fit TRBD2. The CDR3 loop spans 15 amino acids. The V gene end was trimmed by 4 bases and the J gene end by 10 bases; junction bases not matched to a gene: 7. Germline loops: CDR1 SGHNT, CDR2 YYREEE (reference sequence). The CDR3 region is CASSGTSGRSQEQFF. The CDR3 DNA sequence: TGTGCCAGCAGCGGGACTAGCGGGAGATCGCAGGAGCAGTTCTTC. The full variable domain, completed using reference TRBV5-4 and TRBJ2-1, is ETGVTQSPTHLIKTRGQQVTLRCSSQSGHNTVSWYQQALGQGPQFIFQYYREEENGRGNFPPRFSGLQFPNYSSELNVNALELDDSALYLCASSGTSGRSQEQFFGPGTRLTVL.

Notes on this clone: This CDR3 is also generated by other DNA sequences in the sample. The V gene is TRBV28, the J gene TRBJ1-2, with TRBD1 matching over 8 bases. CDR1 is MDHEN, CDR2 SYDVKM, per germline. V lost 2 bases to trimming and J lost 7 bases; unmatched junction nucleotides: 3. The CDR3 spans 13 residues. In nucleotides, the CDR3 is TGTGCCAGCAGTTTAGGGACAGGCGGTGGCTACACCTTC. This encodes CASSLGTGGGYTF.

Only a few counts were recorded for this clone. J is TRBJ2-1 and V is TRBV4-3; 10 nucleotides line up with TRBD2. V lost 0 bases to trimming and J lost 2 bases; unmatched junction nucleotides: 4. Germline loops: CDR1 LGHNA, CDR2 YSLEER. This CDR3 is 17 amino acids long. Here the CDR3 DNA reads TGCGCCAGCAGCCAAGACCTAGCGGGAGTAGCCTACAATGAGCAGTTCTTC. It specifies CASSQDLAGVAYNEQFF.

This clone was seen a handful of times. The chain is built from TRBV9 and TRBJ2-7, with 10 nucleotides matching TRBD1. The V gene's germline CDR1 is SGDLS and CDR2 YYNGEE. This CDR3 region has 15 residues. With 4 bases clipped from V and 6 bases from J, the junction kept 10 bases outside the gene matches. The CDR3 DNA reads TGTGCCAGCAGCAGGACTGGGGACAGGGGCCTCGAGCAGTACTTC. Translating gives CASSRTGDRGLEQYF.

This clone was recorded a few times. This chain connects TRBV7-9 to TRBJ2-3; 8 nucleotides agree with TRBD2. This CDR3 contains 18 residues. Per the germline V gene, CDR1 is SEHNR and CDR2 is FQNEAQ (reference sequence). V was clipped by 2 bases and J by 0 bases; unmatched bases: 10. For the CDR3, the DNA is TGTGCCAGCAGCTTAATTGCGGGAGGAAGTGTGAGCACAGATACGCAGTATTTT. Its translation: CASSLIAGGSVSTDTQYF. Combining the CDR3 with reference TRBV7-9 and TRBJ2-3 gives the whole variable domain DTGVSQNPRHKITKRGQNVTFRCDPISEHNRLYWYRQTLGQGPEFLTYFQNEAQLEKSRLLSDRFSAERPKGSFSTLEIQRTEQGDSAMYLCASSLIAGGSVSTDTQYFGPGTRLTVL.

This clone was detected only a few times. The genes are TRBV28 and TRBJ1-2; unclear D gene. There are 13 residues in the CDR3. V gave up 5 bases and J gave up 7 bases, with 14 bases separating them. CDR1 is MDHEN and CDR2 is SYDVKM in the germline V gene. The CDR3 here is CASSRGSPGGYTF. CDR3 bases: TGTGCCAGCAGTAGAGGTAGTCCTGGTGGCTACACCTTC.

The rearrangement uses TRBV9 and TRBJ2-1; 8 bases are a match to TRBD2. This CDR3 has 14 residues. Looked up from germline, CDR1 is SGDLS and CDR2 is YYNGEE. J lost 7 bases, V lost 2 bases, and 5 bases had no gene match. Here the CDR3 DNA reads TGTGCCAGCAGCGTCCGGACTAGCTGGAATGAGCAGTTCTTC. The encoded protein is CASSVRTSWNEQFF.

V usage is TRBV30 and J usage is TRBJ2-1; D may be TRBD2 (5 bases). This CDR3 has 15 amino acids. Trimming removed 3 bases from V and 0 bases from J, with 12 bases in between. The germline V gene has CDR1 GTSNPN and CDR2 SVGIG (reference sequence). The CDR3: CAWSEVGSSYNEQFF. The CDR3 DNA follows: TGTGCCTGGAGCGAGGTAGGGAGCTCCTACAATGAGCAGTTCTTC. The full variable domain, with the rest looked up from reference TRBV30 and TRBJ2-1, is SQTIHQWPATLVQPVGSPLSLECTVEGTSNPNLYWYRQAAGRGLQLLFYSVGIGQISSEVPQNLSASRPQDRQFILSSKKLLLSDSGFYLCAWSEVGSSYNEQFFGPGTRLTVL.

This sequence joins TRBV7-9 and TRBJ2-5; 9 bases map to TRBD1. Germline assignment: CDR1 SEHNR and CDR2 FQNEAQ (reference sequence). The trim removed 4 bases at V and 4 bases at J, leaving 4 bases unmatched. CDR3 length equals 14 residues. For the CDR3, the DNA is TGTGCCAGCAGCTATGACAGGGGGGGAGAGACCCAGTACTTC. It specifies CASSYDRGGETQYF.

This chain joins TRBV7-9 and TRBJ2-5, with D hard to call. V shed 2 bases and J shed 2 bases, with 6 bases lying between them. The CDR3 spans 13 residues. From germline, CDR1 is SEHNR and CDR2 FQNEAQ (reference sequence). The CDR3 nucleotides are TGTGCCAGCAGCTTACAGGCTCAAGAGACCCAGTACTTC. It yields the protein CASSLQAQETQYF. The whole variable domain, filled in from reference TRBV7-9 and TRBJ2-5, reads DTGVSQNPRHKITKRGQNVTFRCDPISEHNRLYWYRQTLGQGPEFLTYFQNEAQLEKSRLLSDRFSAERPKGSFSTLEIQRTEQGDSAMYLCASSLQAQETQYFGPGTRLLVL.

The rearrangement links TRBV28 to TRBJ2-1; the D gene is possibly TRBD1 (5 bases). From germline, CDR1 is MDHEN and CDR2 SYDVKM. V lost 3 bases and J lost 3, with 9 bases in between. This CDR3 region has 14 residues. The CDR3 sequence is CASSFQGSYNEQFF. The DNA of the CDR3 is TGTGCCAGCAGTTTTCAGGGCAGCTACAATGAGCAGTTCTTC.

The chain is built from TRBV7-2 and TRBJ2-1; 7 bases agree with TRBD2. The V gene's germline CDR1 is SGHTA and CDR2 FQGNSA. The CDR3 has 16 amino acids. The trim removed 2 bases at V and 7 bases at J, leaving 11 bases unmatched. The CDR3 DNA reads TGTGCCAGCAGCTTAAGCGGGACCCTTATTGGTAATGAGCAGTTCTTC. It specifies CASSLSGTLIGNEQFF. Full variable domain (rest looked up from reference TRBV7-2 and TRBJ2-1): GAGVSQSPSNKVTEKGKDVELRCDPISGHTALYWYRQSLGQGLEFLIYFQGNSAPDKSGLPSDRFSAERTGGSVSTLTIQRTQQEDSAVYLCASSLSGTLIGNEQFFGPGTRLTVL.

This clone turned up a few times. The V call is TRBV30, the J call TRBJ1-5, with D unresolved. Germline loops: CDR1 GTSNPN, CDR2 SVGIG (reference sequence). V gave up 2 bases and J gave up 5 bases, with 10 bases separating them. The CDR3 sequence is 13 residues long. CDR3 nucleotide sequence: TGTGCCTGGAGTATGAGGGCGGATCAGCCCCAGCATTTT. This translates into CAWSMRADQPQHF. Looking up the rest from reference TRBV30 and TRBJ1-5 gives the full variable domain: SQTIHQWPATLVQPVGSPLSLECTVEGTSNPNLYWYRQAAGRGLQLLFYSVGIGQISSEVPQNLSASRPQDRQFILSSKKLLLSDSGFYLCAWSMRADQPQHFGDGTRLSIL.

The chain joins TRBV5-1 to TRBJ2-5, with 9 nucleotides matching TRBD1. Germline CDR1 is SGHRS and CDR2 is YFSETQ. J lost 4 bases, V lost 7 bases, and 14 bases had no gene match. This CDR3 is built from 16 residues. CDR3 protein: CASDLSPGQGLETQYF. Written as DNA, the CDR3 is TGCGCCAGCGACCTCTCACCGGGACAGGGTCTAGAGACCCAGTACTTC.

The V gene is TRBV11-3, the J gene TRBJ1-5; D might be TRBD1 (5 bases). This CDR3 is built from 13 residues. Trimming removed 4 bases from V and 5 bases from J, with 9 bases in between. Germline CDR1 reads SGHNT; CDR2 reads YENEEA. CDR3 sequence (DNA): TGTGCCAGCAGCTCCGACAGCTATCAGCCCCAGCATTTT. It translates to CASSSDSYQPQHF. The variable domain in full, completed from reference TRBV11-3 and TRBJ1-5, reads EAGVVQSPRYKIIEKKQPVAFWCNPISGHNTLYWYLQNLGQGPELLIRYENEEAVDDSQLPKDRFSAERLKGVDSTLKIQPAELGDSAVYLCASSSDSYQPQHFGDGTRLSIL.

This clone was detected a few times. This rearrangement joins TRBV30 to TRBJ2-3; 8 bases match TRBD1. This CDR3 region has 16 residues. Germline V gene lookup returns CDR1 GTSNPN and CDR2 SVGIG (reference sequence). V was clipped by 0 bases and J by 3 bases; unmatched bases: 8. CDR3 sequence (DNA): TGTGCCTGGAGTGTACATGGACAGGGATCGACAGATACGCAGTATTTT. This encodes CAWSVHGQGSTDTQYF.